This T cell receptor (beta chain) originates from a study of human T cells and chemical hapten exposure. Whole-study context: Patients, largely female, had alopecia areata, totalis or universalis.

CDR3 length: 14 residues. Trimming cost V 2 bases and J 0 bases, with 4 bases left between them. CDR1 and CDR2 (germline): MGHDK, SYGVNS. This clonotype came up a few times. Its antigen remains unidentified. Whole-study findings and limits: Because they had alopecia, donors may respond immunologically unlike healthy people.

As to time point: pre-sensitization, week 0. Treatment given: therapeutic diphenylcyclopropenone sensitization with weekly scalp DPC. Researchers sampled blood before each patch test went on. In the study's own analysis: Between 23,224 and 690,600 TCRs appeared in each sample, and the median stood at 95,638. TCRdb re-called the RACE reads through MiXCR, storing one row per CDR3 protein. The V and J calls were determined by TCRdb, not by the authors. This sample carries 65,000 to 90,000 distinct CDR3 sequences, 14% of them seen once, and the ten largest clones take approximately 4.5%. Sequences were derived from whole blood, sampled in connection with sensitization to the hapten diphenylcyclopropenone (DPC). This clonotype was sampled from a woman aged 50 to 60 with alopecia areata. Some clones in this sample may be carry-over from other donors' samples. This chain joins TRBV25-1 and TRBJ1-4; no definite D call. The CDR3 protein is CASSEQATNEKLFF. CDR3 DNA: TGTGCCAGCAGTGAACAGGCAACTAATGAAAAACTGTTTTTT. Together with reference TRBV25-1 and TRBJ1-4, the CDR3 gives the full variable domain: EADIYQTPRYLVIGTGKKITLECSQTMGHDKMYWYQQDPGMELHLIHYSYGVNSTEKGDLSSESTVSRIRTEHFPLTLESARPSHTSQYLCASSEQATNEKLFFGSGTQLSVL.